This T cell receptor (beta chain) comes out of a study of OX40 agonist ivuxolimab in advanced cancers. Study details: The dose-escalation cohort had hepatocellular carcinoma, melanoma, renal cell or head and neck cancer.

If patients had autoimmune disease history or systemic immunosuppression, they were excluded. Peripheral blood came from all dose cohorts at three timepoints. Profiling relied on immunoSEQ multiplex PCR, and the TCRdb table lists in-frame clones only, not all of them. This table holds some 44,000 clones, 70% to 90% found once. This CDR3 comprises 12 residues. Germline assignment: CDR1 MGHRA and CDR2 YSYEKL. V was shortened by 1 base and J by 10 bases, with 9 bases between the two germline ends. Study observations and caveats: Expansion of clones was among the lowest in partial responders at 0.1-3.0 mg/kg.

Comment on this clone: The antigen is unknown.

The chain couples TRBV4-1 to TRBJ2-3; TRBD1 is a possible D gene (5 bases). Sequences were derived from CD4+ or CD8+ T cells sorted from blood, sampled in a trial of the OX40 agonist ivuxolimab. This TCR derives from an adult with an advanced solid tumor such as melanoma, head and neck, liver or kidney cancer. Written as DNA, the CDR3 is TGCGCCAGCAGCCAAGTAGTAGGGGCGCAGTATTTT. It encodes CASSQVVGAQYF.